A selection of T cell receptor beta chains follows, all from one sample in a study of vaccination effects on CD4 cells after COVID-19. These receptors are not linked to any known antigen. Here immunoSEQ multiplex PCR was the method, and the copy in TCRdb shows in-frame clones only, minus some. The data show about 73,000 clones, approximately 72% seen once. The starting material was CD4+ T cells from PBMCs cultured with HCoV-NL63 spike peptides, obtained before COVID-19 vaccination. Source of these receptors: a human donor who received a COVID-19 vaccine. CDR3s include the opening cysteine and the closing phenylalanine or tryptophan.

CASRALEKLFF 11 TRBV19
CATSRDLGQPQHF 13 TRBV15
CASSPPDRWAGELFF 15 TRBV6-5
CASSTRAQNNEQFF 14 TRBV9
CASSESQLGNIQYF 14 TRBV2
CASSYNGLVSGDTQYF 16 TRBV5-4
CASSQGKGVNDEKLFF 16 TRBV14
CASSLDQGAEAFF 13 TRBV5-1
CASSPEPGGTSNEKLFF 17 TRBV5-1
CASSRTTLAGGYNEQFF 17 TRBV4-1
CASSYTPSNQPQHF 14 TRBV6-5
CAWSGGPGELFF 12 TRBV30
CASSLGPGGTQYF 13 TRBV7-2
CASSYSKGGLQDTQYF 16 TRBV6-2/TRBV6-3
CASRSDRDTGELFF 14 TRBV7-2
CASSRILAGGGAATDTQYF 19 TRBV9
CASSQGMNTEAFF 13 TRBV3-1/TRBV3-2
CASSYPDGDNSPLHF 15 TRBV5-4
CSVPLSGGNYGYTF 14 TRBV29-1
CASFPHRGGNTGELFF 16 TRBV10-2
CASSSTANTEAFF 13 TRBV5-6
CASSFVYGTNSSPLHF 16 TRBV27
CASSLDRGIGEQFF 14 TRBV6-5
CASSLLHGQDTQYF 14 TRBV7-3
CASSFEGTIANTGELFF 17 TRBV7-8
CASSIRRGAQPQHF 14 TRBV19
CASSLDAGGNTEAFF 15 TRBV5-1
CASSSGTRQETQYF 14 TRBV28
CASSQGSGALPGAQYF 16 TRBV3-1/TRBV3-2
CASGRGKSTDTQYF 14 TRBV6-5
CASSFTSGGAGELFF 15 TRBV7-3
CASSSTWTEAFF 12 TRBV2
CASSYSDYRAAGSPLHF 17 TRBV6-2/TRBV6-3
CATSDPTSGAYNEQFF 16 TRBV24-1
CASSFSTGFGFF 12 TRBV6-5
CASNRGSNYGYTF 13 TRBV3-1/TRBV3-2
CASSQYGESSYNEQFF 16 TRBV4-1
CSVEGSLMNTEAFF 14 TRBV29-1
CASSILGIGSGNTIYF 16 TRBV19
CASSRGQGASNQPQHF 16 TRBV2
CASSLGQESGELFF 14 TRBV5-1
CASSPAAAGYDTEAFF 16 TRBV18
CASSLEDGGDYGYTF 15 TRBV23-1
CASRRAGGSGEQFF 14 TRBV2
CATSDWGTGLQETQYF 16 TRBV24-1
CAWRETWTYGYTF 13 TRBV30